The 4 T cell receptor beta chains presented below share a single source sample, sequenced in a study of blood T cell repertoires in COVID-19. Measured with immunoSEQ multiplex PCR; TCRdb has only the in-frame clones, and not every one. Seen here are around 300,000 clones, 89% observed once, and the top ten hold approximately 0.94%. Sequenced input: peripheral blood. The receptors were gathered from a woman aged 40 to 55 who had recovered from COVID-19.

V and J are TRBV14 and TRBJ2-1, with a tentative D call TRBD2 (6 bases). Germline CDR1 reads SGHDN; CDR2 reads FVKESK. Trimming stripped 2 bases from V and 9 bases from J, with 14 bases between. This CDR3 contains 14 residues. The CDR3 DNA follows: TGTGCCAGCAGCCAAAGTTCTAGCGCTTCTGAGCAGTTCTTC. This codes for CASSQSSSASEQFF.

The J gene is TRBJ2-5, the V gene TRBV7-2; 11 bases fit TRBD2. The CDR3 is made up of 20 amino acids. The germline V gene has CDR1 SGHTA and CDR2 FQGNSA. The V and J ends lost 0 bases and 5 bases, in that order; junction bases with no gene match: 17. The CDR3 nucleotides read TGTGCCAGCAGCTTAGCCCACCTAAAGAGTAGCGGGAGGGCTGGGGAGACCCAGTACTTC. This gives the protein CASSLAHLKSSGRAGETQYF.

The gene calls are TRBV6-2 or TRBV6-3 and TRBJ1-5, with 8 nucleotides matching TRBD1. Looked up from germline, CDR1 is MNHEY and CDR2 is SVGEGT. The CDR3 sequence is 15 residues long. V dropped 0 bases and J dropped 5; count of bases not matched to a gene: 3. The CDR3 loop reads CASSYSAGGYQPQHF. CDR3 DNA sequence: TGTGCCAGCAGTTACTCGGCAGGGGGCTATCAGCCCCAGCATTTT.

The CDR3 sequence is CASSLPRTSGGTSTDTQYF. For the CDR3, the DNA is TGTGCCAGCAGCTTACCCCGGACTAGCGGGGGTACTAGCACAGATACGCAGTATTTT. The chain carries TRBV7-8 and TRBJ2-3; 13 positions match TRBD2. V was pared by 2 bases and J by 0 bases, with 8 bases of the junction left unmatched. The CDR3 extends over 19 amino acids. Germline assignment: CDR1 SGHVS and CDR2 FQNEAQ.